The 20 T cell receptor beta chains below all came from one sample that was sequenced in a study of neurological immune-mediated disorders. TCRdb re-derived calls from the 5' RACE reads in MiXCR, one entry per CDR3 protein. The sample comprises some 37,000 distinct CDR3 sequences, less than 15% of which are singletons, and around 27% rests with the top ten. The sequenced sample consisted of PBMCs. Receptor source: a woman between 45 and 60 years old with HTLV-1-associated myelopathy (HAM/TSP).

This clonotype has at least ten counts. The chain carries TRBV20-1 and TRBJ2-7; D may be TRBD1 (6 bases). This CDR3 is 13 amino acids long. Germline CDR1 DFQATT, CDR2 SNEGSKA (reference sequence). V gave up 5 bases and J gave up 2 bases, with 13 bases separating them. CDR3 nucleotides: TGCAGTGCTTCGGGTCAGGGGCCCTACGAGCAGTACGTC. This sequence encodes CSASGQGPYEQYV.

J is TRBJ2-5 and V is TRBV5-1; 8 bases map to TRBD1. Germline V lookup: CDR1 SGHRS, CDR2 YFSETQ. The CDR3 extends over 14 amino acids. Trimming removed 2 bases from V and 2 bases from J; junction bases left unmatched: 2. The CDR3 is CASSFDRGQETQYF. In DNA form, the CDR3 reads TGCGCCAGCAGCTTCGACAGGGGACAAGAGACCCAGTACTTC. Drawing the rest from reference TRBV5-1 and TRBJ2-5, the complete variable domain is KAGVTQTPRYLIKTRGQQVTLSCSPISGHRSVSWYQQTPGQGLQFLFEYFSETQRNKGNFPGRFSGRQFSNSRSEMNVSTLELGDSALYLCASSFDRGQETQYFGPGTRLLVL.

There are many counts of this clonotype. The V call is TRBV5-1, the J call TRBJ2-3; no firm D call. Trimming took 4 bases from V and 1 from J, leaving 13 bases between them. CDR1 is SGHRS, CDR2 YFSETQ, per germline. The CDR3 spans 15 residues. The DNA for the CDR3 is TGCGCCAGCAGCCCGATTATAGGTGGCACAGATACGCAGTATTTT. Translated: CASSPIIGGTDTQYF.

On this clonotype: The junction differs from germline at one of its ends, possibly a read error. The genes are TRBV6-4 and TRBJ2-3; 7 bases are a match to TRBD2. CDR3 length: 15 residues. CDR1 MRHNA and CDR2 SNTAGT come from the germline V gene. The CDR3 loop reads CASSETGGNTDAQYF. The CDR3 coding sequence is TGTGCCAGCAGCGAAACGGGGGGAAACACAGATGCGCAGTATTTT.

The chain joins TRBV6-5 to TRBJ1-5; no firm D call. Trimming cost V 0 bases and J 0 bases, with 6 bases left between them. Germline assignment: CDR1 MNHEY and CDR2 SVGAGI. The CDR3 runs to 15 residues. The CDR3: CASSYSRNSNQPQHF. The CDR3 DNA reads TGTGCCAGCAGTTACTCCCGTAATAGCAATCAGCCCCAGCATTTT.

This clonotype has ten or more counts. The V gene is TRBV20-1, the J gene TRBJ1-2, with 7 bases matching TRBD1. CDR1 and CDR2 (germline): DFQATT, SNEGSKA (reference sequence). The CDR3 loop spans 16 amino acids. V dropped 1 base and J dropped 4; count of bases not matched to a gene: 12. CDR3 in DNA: TGCAGTGCTAGAGTGGTTTCAGGGACAGTTCTCTATGGCTACACCTTC. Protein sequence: CSARVVSGTVLYGYTF.

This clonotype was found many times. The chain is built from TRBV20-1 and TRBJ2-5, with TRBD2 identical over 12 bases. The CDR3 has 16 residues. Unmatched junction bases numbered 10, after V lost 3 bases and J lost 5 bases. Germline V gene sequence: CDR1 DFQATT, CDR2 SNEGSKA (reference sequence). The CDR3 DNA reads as TGCAGTGCTAGTGGTAACTCCGGACTAGCGGGGGAGACCCAGTACTTC. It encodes CSASGNSGLAGETQYF.

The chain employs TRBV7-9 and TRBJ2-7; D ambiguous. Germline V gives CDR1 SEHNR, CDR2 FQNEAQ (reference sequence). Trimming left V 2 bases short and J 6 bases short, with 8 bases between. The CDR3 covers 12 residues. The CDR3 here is CASSLSSGEQYF. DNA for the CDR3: TGTGCCAGCAGCTTATCGTCCGGCGAGCAGTACTTC. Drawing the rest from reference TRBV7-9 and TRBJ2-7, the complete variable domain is DTGVSQNPRHKITKRGQNVTFRCDPISEHNRLYWYRQTLGQGPEFLTYFQNEAQLEKSRLLSDRFSAERPKGSFSTLEIQRTEQGDSAMYLCASSLSSGEQYFGPGTRLTVT.

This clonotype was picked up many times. In DNA form, the CDR3 reads TGTGCCAGCAGCTTGACAGGGGACGTCGACACTGAAGCTTTCTTT. Amino acid sequence: CASSLTGDVDTEAFF. V usage is TRBV6-1 and J usage is TRBJ1-1, with 8 bases matching TRBD1. CDR1 and CDR2 from the germline V gene are MNHNS and SASEGT. The CDR3 totals 15 residues. V shed 6 bases, J shed 3 bases, and the junction held 9 bases outside the gene matches.

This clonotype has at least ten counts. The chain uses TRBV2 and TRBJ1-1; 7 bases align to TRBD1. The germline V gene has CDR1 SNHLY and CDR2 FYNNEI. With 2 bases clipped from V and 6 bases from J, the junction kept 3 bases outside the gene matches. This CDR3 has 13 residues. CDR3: CASSERGRPEAFF. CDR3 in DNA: TGTGCCAGCAGTGAAAGGGGGCGGCCTGAAGCTTTCTTT.

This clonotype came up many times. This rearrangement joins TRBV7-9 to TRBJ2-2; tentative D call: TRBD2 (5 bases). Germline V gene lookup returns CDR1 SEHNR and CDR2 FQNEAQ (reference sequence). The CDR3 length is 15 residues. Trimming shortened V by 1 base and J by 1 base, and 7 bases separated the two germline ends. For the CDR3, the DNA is TGTGCCAGCAGCTTAGTCGGAGGGAACACCGGGGAGCTGTTTTTT. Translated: CASSLVGGNTGELFF.

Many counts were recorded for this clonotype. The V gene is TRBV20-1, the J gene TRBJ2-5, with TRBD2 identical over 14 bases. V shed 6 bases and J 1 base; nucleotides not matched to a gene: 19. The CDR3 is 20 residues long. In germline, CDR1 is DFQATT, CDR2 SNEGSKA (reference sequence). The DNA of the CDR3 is TGCAGTGCCCGTCGACCCGGGACTAGCGGGGGACTGGGTCCCCAAGAGACCCAGTACTTC. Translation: CSARRPGTSGGLGPQETQYF.

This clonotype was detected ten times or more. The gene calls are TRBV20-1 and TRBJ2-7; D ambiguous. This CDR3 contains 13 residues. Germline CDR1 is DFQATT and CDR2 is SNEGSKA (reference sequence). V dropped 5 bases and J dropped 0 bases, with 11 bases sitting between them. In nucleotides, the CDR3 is TGCAGTGCTCGGACGGCCACCTCCTACGAGCAGTACGTC. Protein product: CSARTATSYEQYV.

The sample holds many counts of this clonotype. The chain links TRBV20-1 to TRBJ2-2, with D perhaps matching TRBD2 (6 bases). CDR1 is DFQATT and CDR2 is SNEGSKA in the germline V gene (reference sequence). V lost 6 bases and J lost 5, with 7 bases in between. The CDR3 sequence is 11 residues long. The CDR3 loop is CSASGTGELFF. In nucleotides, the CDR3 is TGCAGTGCCAGCGGGACCGGGGAGCTGTTTTTT.

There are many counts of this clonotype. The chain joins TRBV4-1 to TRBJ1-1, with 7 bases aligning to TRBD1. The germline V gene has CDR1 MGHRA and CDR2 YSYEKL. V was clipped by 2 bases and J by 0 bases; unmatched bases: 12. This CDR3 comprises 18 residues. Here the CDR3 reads CASSQTPGTAPLNTEAFF. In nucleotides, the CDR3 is TGCGCCAGCAGCCAAACTCCCGGGACAGCCCCTCTGAACACTGAAGCTTTCTTT.

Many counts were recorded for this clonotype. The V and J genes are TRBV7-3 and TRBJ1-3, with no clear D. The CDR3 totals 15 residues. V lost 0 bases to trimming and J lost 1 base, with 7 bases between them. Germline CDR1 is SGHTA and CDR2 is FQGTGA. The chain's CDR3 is CASSLTRSSGNTIYF. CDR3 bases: TGTGCCAGCAGCTTAACTAGGTCATCTGGAAACACCATATATTTT.

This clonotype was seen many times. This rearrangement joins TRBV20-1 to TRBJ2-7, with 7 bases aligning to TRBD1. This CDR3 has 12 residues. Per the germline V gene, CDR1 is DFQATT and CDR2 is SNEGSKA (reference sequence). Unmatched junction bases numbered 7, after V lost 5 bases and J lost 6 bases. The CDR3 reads CSACPTGAEQYF. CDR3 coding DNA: TGCAGTGCTTGCCCAACAGGGGCCGAGCAGTACTTC.

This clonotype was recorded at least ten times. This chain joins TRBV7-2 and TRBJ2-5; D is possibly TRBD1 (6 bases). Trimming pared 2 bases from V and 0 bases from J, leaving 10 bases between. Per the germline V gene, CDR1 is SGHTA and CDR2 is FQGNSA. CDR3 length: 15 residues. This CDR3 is CASSLHTGNQETQYF. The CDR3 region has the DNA TGTGCCAGCAGCTTACATACAGGGAACCAAGAGACCCAGTACTTC.

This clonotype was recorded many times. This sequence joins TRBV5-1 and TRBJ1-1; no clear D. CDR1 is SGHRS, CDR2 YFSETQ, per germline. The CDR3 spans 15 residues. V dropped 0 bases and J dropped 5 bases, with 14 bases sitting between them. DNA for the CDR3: TGCGCCAGCAGCTTGGTGCCCCCCCCCGGGACTGAAGCTTTCTTT. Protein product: CASSLVPPPGTEAFF.

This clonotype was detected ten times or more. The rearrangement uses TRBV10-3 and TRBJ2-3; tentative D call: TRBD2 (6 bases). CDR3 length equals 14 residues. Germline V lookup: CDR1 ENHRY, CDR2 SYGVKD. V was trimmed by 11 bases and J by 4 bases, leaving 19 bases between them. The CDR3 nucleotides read TGTGCCGCTTCGGGCGGGACGGGTGCAGATACGCAGTATTTT. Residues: CAASGGTGADTQYF.